A selection of T cell receptor beta chains follows, all from one sample in a study of T cell changes during pregnancy in multiple sclerosis. Clones were sequenced by immunoSEQ multiplex PCR, and TCRdb holds only the in-frame ones, with some missing. The sample consists of some 140,000 clones, roughly 97% of them appearing once. Source: peripheral blood, taken after pregnancy. The receptors were sampled from a female donor with multiple sclerosis, enrolled in a pregnancy study. Each CDR3 is given with its conserved first and last residue. The order of the fields is J gene, V gene, D gene, clone size, CDR3 protein, CDR3 DNA. The D gene is left open where the match is weak. Part of the rows lack a size; the others show once, few, many or a class for expanded clones.

TRBJ1-2,TRBV29-1,-,-,CSVEDSRVRGYTF,TGCAGCGTTGAGGACAGTCGGGTCCGTGGCTACACCTTC
TRBJ1-2,TRBV30,TRBD1,-,CAYYRGQGVKGYTF,TGTGCCTACTATCGAGGACAGGGGGTAAAAGGCTACACCTTC
TRBJ2-7,TRBV18,-,-,CASSPDGRGEQYF,TGTGCCAGCTCACCAGACGGGAGAGGTGAGCAGTACTTC
TRBJ2-1,TRBV6-1,-,-,CASSLSYNEQFF,TGTGCCAGTTCCCTGAGTTACAATGAGCAGTTCTTC
TRBJ2-4,TRBV5-5,TRBD1,-,CASSLAGGDIQYF,TGTGCCAGCAGCTTGGCAGGGGGCGACATTCAGTACTTC
TRBJ1-1,TRBV5-1,-,-,CASSLRGGTEAFF,TGCGCCAGCAGCTTGAGGGGGGGAACTGAAGCTTTCTTT
TRBJ1-1,TRBV28,TRBD1,-,CAGTDNLQRNTEAFF,TGTGCCGGGACAGATAACCTTCAAAGGAACACTGAAGCTTTCTTT
TRBJ2-7,TRBV7-8,-,-,CASALRLGDSGIIRQYF,TGTGCCAGCGCCCTTAGGTTGGGGGACTCGGGGATTATACGGCAGTACTTC
TRBJ1-1,TRBV7-2,-,-,CASSLGSSLGDTEAFF,TGTGCCAGCAGCTTAGGGTCCAGCCTAGGGGACACTGAAGCTTTCTTT
TRBJ2-7,TRBV6-1,-,-,CASTGGGGEQYF,TGTGCCAGCACCGGGGGAGGGGGCGAGCAGTACTTC
TRBJ2-3,TRBV7-3,-,-,CASSFRTGGTDTQYF,TGTGCCAGCAGCTTTCGTACAGGTGGCACAGATACGCAGTATTTT
TRBJ2-5,TRBV19,-,-,CASSIDKETQYF,TGTGCCAGTAGTATAGACAAAGAGACCCAGTACTTC
TRBJ1-1,TRBV7-9,-,-,CASHGGMNTEAFF,TGTGCCAGCCACGGCGGGATGAACACTGAAGCTTTCTTT
TRBJ2-3,TRBV7-9,TRBD2,-,CASSLPLGLAQDTQYF,TGTGCCAGCAGCTTACCGCTCGGACTAGCGCAAGATACGCAGTATTTT
TRBJ1-2,TRBV25-1,TRBD1,-,CASSDPGGGGYTF,TGTGCCAGCAGTGACCCCGGAGGGGGCGGCTACACCTTC
TRBJ2-1,TRBV9,-,-,CASSVNLRVEGPNDEQFF,TGTGCCAGCAGCGTAAATCTAAGGGTGGAGGGACCCAATGATGAGCAGTTCTTC
TRBJ2-6,TRBV28,-,-,CASSDPGMGGANVLTF,TGTGCCAGCAGTGACCCGGGTATGGGTGGGGCCAACGTCCTGACTTTC
TRBJ2-7,TRBV27,TRBD2,-,CASSFRREGRNEQYF,TGTGCCAGCAGTTTTAGGCGGGAGGGCCGGAACGAGCAGTACTTC
TRBJ2-7,TRBV29-1,TRBD1,-,CSVEEGTGATYYEQYF,TGCAGCGTTGAAGAGGGGACAGGGGCTACCTACTACGAGCAGTACTTC
TRBJ2-1,TRBV4-3,TRBD1,-,CASSLETGKNEQFF,TGCGCCAGCAGCCTCGAGACAGGGAAGAATGAGCAGTTCTTC
TRBJ2-5,TRBV9,TRBD2,-,CASSVAGVQETQYF,TGTGCCAGCAGTGTAGCGGGAGTCCAAGAGACCCAGTACTTC
TRBJ1-1,TRBV15,TRBD1,-,CATSRATGTGIREAFF,TGTGCCACCAGCAGAGCGACCGGGACAGGGATTCGTGAAGCTTTCTTT
TRBJ2-1,TRBV13,TRBD2,-,CASSLRTSGRDEQFF,TGTGCCAGCAGCTTACGGACTAGCGGGAGGGATGAGCAGTTCTTC
TRBJ2-3,TRBV29-1,-,once,CSAPSAGLTDTQYF,TGCAGCGCGCCCTCGGCGGGGCTCACAGATACGCAGTATTTT
TRBJ2-3,TRBV5-1,-,-,CASSSQSVSTDTQYF,TGCGCCAGCAGCTCGCAGAGCGTTAGCACAGATACGCAGTATTTT
TRBJ2-1,TRBV9,-,once,CASSTRLVPISYNEQFF,TGTGCCAGCAGCACAAGACTAGTTCCCATCTCCTACAATGAGCAGTTCTTC
TRBJ2-2,TRBV7-6,-,-,CASSQGFVNTGELFF,TGTGCCAGCAGCCAGGGTTTTGTGAACACCGGGGAGCTGTTTTTT
TRBJ1-1,TRBV9,-,once,CASSVEPHEPGAMARGAFF,TGTGCCAGCAGCGTAGAACCCCATGAGCCAGGTGCGATGGCGCGGGGGGCTTTCTTT
TRBJ2-7,TRBV14,TRBD2,-,CASSHTNSGRANEQYF,TGTGCCAGCAGCCATACCAATAGCGGGAGGGCCAACGAGCAGTACTTC
TRBJ2-3,TRBV18,-,-,CASSPSGTDTQYF,TGTGCCAGCTCACCATCGGGCACAGATACGCAGTATTTT
TRBJ2-7,TRBV28,TRBD2,few,CASSFPAGGSTYEQYF,TGTGCCAGCAGCTTCCCAGCGGGAGGGAGCACCTACGAGCAGTACTTC
TRBJ2-7,TRBV5-1,-,-,CASSFDQGYEQYF,TGCGCCAGCAGCTTCGACCAGGGTTACGAGCAGTACTTC
TRBJ1-4,TRBV4-3,-,-,CASSQAGNPNEKLFF,TGCGCCAGCAGCCAAGCAGGGAATCCCAATGAAAAACTGTTTTTT
TRBJ2-7,TRBV13,-,-,CASSIGRPPEKQYF,TGTGCCAGCAGCATTGGGAGACCTCCCGAAAAGCAGTACTTC
TRBJ2-7,TRBV5-4,TRBD1,once,CASSSRDREGREQYF,TGTGCCAGCAGCTCCCGGGACAGGGAAGGAAGGGAGCAGTACTTC
TRBJ2-6,TRBV5-1,TRBD1,-,CASSKDRGRANVLTF,TGCGCCAGCAGCAAGGACAGGGGGAGGGCCAACGTCCTGACTTTC
TRBJ1-5,TRBV5-6,TRBD1,-,CASSSAGQGFSNQPQHF,TGTGCCAGCAGCTCGGCAGGACAGGGTTTCAGCAATCAGCCCCAGCATTTT
TRBJ1-1,TRBV25-1,TRBD1,once,CASREGQRAFF,TGTGCCAGCAGGGAGGGACAGCGGGCTTTCTTT
TRBJ2-3,TRBV28,TRBD2,-,CASSLRGLAGVSDTQYF,TGTGCCAGCAGTTTAAGGGGTTTGGCGGGAGTGTCAGATACGCAGTATTTT
TRBJ2-3,TRBV7-2,TRBD2,once,CASSSLRAGGRDTQYF,TGTGCCAGCAGCTCACTGAGAGCGGGAGGGCGAGATACGCAGTATTTT
TRBJ2-4,TRBV11-2,TRBD1,-,CASSLGTRGMGIQYF,TGTGCCAGCAGCTTAGGGACCAGGGGGATGGGCATTCAGTACTTC
TRBJ2-3,TRBV7-9,-,-,CASSLSPSTDTQYF,TGTGCCAGCAGCTTAAGCCCCAGCACAGATACGCAGTATTTT
TRBJ1-4,TRBV29-1,TRBD1,-,CSVAETGFNEKLFF,TGCAGCGTTGCCGAGACAGGGTTTAATGAAAAACTGTTTTTT
TRBJ2-3,TRBV7-9,-,-,CASSFGRAQTDTQYF,TGTGCCAGCAGCTTCGGGCGGGCCCAGACAGATACGCAGTATTTT
TRBJ1-1,TRBV6-5,TRBD1,-,CASKGQGAGATEAFF,TGTGCCAGCAAAGGACAGGGGGCGGGAGCTACTGAAGCTTTCTTT
TRBJ1-3,TRBV6-5,-,-,CASRGLFSGNTIYF,TGTGCCAGCAGGGGCCTCTTCTCTGGAAACACCATATATTTT
TRBJ2-1,TRBV5-4,TRBD2,few,CASSRTSAEQFF,TGTGCCAGCAGCCGTACTAGCGCTGAGCAGTTCTTC
TRBJ2-7,TRBV4-1,-,-,CASSQVATAYEQYF,TGCGCCAGCAGCCAAGTCGCGACAGCCTACGAGCAGTACTTC
TRBJ2-2,TRBV9,TRBD2,-,CASSATSGAVGTGELFF,TGTGCCAGCAGCGCGACTAGCGGTGCCGTGGGCACCGGGGAGCTGTTTTTT
TRBJ2-6,TRBV28,TRBD2,-,CASSPGLAGSSGANVLTF,TGTGCCAGCAGTCCGGGACTAGCGGGTTCATCTGGGGCCAACGTCCTGACTTTC
TRBJ1-1,TRBV4-3,-,-,CASSPKTGSTEAFF,TGCGCCAGCAGCCCGAAGACAGGAAGCACTGAAGCTTTCTTT
TRBJ2-1,TRBV27,TRBD2,-,CASSLGLASYNEQFF,TGTGCCAGCAGTTTAGGACTAGCGTCCTACAATGAGCAGTTCTTC
TRBJ2-5,TRBV4-1,-,-,CASSQVAATGRETQYF,TGCGCCAGCAGCCAAGTAGCGGCGACGGGGAGAGAGACCCAGTACTTC
TRBJ2-7,TRBV28,TRBD1,-,CAINEGQGAFSEQYF,TGTGCCATCAACGAGGGACAGGGGGCTTTCTCCGAGCAGTACTTC